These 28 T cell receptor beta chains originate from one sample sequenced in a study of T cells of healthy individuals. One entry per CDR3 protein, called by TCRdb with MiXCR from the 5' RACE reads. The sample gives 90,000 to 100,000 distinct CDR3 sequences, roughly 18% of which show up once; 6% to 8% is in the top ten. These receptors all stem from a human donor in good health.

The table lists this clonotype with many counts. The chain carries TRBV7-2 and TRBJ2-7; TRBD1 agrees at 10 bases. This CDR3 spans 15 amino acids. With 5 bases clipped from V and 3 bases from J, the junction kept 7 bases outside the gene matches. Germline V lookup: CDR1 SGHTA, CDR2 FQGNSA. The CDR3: CASSPRTGGGYEQYF. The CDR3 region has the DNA TGTGCCAGCAGCCCTCGGACAGGGGGTGGCTACGAGCAGTACTTC.

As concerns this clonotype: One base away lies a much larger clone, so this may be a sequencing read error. For the CDR3, the DNA is TGTGCCAGCAGCCCCCGACAGGGTAGAAACAATCAGTACTTC. It yields the protein CASSPRQGRNNQYF. V gene TRBV9 combines with J gene TRBJ2-4; 7 nucleotides align to TRBD1. The CDR3 covers 14 residues. Germline V gene lookup returns CDR1 SGDLS and CDR2 YYNGEE.

The CDR3: CSASTAERMGQPQHF. CDR3 coding DNA: TGCAGTGCCTCCACCGCCGAGCGCATGGGGCAGCCCCAGCATTTT. The chain uses TRBV20-1 and TRBJ1-5; no definite D call. CDR3 size: 15 residues. V shed 6 bases and J shed 7 bases, with 22 bases lying between them. Germline lookup yields CDR1 DFQATT and CDR2 SNEGSKA (reference sequence).

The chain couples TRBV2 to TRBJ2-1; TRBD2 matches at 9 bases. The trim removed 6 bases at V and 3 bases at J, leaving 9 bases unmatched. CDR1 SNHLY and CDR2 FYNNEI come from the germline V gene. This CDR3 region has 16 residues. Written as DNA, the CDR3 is TGTGCCAGCAGCACGCCGCGGGGGGGGGTCTACAATGAGCAGTTCTTC. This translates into CASSTPRGGVYNEQFF.

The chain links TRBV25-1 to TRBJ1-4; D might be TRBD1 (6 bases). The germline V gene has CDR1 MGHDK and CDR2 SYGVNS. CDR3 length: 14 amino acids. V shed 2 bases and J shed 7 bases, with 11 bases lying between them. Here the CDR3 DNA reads TGTGCCAGCAGTGAACAGGGGCTTGGTGAAAAACTGTTTTTT. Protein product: CASSEQGLGEKLFF.

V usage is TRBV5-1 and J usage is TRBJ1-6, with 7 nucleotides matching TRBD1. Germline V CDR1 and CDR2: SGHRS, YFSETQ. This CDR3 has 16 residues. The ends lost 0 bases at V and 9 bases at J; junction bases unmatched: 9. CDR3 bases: TGCGCCAGCAGCTTGGCTGGGGACAGAAACTTTTCACCCCTCCACTTT. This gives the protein CASSLAGDRNFSPLHF. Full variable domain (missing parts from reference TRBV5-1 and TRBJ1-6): KAGVTQTPRYLIKTRGQQVTLSCSPISGHRSVSWYQQTPGQGLQFLFEYFSETQRNKGNFPGRFSGRQFSNSRSEMNVSTLELGDSALYLCASSLAGDRNFSPLHFGNGTRLTVT.

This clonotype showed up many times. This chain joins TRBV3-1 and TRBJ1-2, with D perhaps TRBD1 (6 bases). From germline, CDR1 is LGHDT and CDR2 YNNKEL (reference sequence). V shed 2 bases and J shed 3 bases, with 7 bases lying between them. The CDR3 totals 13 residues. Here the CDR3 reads CASSQKGDYGYTF. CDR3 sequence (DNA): TGTGCCAGCAGCCAAAAGGGGGACTATGGCTACACCTTC.

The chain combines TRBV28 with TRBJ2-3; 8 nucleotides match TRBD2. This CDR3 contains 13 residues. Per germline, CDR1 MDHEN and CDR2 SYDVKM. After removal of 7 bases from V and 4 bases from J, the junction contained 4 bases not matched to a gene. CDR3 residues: CASKAGVPDTQYF. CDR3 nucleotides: TGTGCCAGCAAAGCGGGAGTACCAGATACGCAGTATTTT. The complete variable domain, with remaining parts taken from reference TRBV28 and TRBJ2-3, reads DVKVTQSSRYLVKRTGEKVFLECVQDMDHENMFWYRQDPGLGLRLIYFSYDVKMKEKGDIPEGYSVSREKKERFSLILESASTNQTSMYLCASKAGVPDTQYFGPGTRLTVL.

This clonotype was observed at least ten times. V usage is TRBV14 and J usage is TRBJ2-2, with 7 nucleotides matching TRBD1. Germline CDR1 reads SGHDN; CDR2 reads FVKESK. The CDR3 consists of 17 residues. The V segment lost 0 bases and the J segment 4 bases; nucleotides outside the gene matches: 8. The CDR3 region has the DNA TGTGCCAGCAGCCAAGAAATAGGGGGCCGTGGCACCGGGGAGCTGTTTTTT. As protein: CASSQEIGGRGTGELFF.

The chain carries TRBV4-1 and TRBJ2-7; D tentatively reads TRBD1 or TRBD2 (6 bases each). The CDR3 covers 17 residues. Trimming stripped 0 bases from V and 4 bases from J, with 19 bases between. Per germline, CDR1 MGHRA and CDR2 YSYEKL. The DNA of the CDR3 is TGCGCCAGCAGCCAAGATGGACACCACCGGGGGCTGTACGAGCAGTACTTC. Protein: CASSQDGHHRGLYEQYF.

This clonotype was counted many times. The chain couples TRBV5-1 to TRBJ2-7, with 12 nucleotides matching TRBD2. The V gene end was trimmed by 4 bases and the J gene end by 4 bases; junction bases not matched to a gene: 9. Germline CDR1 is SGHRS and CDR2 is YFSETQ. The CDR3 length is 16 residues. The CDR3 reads CASSPLTSGGMYEQYF. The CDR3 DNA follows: TGCGCCAGCAGCCCCCTGACTAGCGGGGGCATGTACGAGCAGTACTTC.

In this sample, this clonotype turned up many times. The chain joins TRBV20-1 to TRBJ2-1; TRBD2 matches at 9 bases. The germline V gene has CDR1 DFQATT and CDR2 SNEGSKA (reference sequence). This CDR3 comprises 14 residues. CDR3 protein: CRAHGTSFYNEQFF. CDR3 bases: TGCAGGGCACATGGGACTAGCTTCTACAATGAGCAGTTCTTC.

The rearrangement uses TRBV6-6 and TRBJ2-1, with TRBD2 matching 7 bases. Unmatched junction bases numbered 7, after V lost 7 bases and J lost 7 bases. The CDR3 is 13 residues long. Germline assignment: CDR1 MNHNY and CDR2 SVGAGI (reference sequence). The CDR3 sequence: CASTKGLPNEQFF. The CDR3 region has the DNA TGTGCCAGCACCAAGGGACTACCGAATGAGCAGTTCTTC.

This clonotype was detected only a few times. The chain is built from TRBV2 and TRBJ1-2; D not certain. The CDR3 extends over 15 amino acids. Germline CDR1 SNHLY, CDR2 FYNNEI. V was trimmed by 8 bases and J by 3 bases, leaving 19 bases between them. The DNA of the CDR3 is TGTGCCAGCTTGACGAAAAAGGGAGCATACTATGGCTACACCTTC. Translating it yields CASLTKKGAYYGYTF.

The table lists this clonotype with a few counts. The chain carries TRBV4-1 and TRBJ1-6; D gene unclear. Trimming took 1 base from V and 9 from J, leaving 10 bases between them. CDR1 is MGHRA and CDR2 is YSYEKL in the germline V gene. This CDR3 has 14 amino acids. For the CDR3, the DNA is TGCGCCAGCAGCCAAGGGGTTCTGAGTTCACCCCTCCACTTT. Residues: CASSQGVLSSPLHF.

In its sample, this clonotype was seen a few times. The CDR3 DNA is TGTGCCAGTAGTCCCCGACAGGGAGGAAACACCATATATTTT. This encodes CASSPRQGGNTIYF. The chain couples TRBV6-5 to TRBJ1-3; 7 bases align to TRBD1. CDR1 is MNHEY, CDR2 SVGAGI, per germline. The CDR3 extends over 14 amino acids. V lost 9 bases and J lost 4; bases outside the gene matches: 9.

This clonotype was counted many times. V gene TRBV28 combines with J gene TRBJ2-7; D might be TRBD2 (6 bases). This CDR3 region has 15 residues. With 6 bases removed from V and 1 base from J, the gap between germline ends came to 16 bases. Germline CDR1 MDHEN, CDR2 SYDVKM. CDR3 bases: TGTGCCAGCAGACCGGCCGGGACTGAGTCCTACGAGCAGTACTTC. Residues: CASRPAGTESYEQYF.

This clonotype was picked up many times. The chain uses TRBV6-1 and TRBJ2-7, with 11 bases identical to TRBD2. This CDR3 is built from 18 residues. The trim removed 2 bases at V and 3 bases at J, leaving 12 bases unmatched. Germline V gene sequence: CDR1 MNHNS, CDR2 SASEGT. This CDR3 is CASSETSGLAGGDYEQYF. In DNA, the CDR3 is TGTGCCAGCAGTGAAACATCGGGGCTAGCGGGGGGAGACTACGAGCAGTACTTC.

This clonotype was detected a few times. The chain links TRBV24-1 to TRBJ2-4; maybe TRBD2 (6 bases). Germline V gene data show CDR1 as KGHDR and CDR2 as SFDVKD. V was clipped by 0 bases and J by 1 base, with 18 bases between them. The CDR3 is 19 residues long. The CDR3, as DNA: TGTGCCACCAGTGATTTGTTGGGAGGAGAGGGGTCGGCCAAAAACATTCAGTACTTC. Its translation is CATSDLLGGEGSAKNIQYF.

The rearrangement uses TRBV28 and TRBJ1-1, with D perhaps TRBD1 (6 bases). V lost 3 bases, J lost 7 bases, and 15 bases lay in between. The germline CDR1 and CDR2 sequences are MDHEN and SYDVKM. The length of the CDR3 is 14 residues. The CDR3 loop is CASSLPQGRGEAFF. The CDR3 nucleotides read TGTGCCAGCAGTTTGCCCCAGGGGCGAGGTGAAGCTTTCTTT.

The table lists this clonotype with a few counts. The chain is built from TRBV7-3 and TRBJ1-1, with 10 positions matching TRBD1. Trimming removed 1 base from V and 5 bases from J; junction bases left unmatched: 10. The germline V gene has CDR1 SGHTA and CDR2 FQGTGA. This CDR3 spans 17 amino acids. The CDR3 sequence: CASSLSGGTGETTEAFF. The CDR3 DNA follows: TGTGCCAGCAGCTTAAGTGGGGGGACAGGGGAGACAACTGAAGCTTTCTTT. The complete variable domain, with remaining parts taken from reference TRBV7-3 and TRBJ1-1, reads GAGVSQTPSNKVTEKGKYVELRCDPISGHTALYWYRQSLGQGPEFLIYFQGTGAADDSGLPNDRFFAVRPEGSVSTLKIQRTERGDSAVYLCASSLSGGTGETTEAFFGQGTRLTVV.

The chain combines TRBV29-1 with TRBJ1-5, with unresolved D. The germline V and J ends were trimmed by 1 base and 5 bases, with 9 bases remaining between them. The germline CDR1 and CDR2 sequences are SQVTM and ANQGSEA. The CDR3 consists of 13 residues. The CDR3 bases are TGCAGCGTTGAAGTGGACGGGGATCAGCCCCAGCATTTT. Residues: CSVEVDGDQPQHF. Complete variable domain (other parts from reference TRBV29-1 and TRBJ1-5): SAVISQKPSRDICQRGTSLTIQCQVDSQVTMMFWYRQQPGQSLTLIATANQGSEATYESGFVIDKFPISRPNLTFSTLTVSNMSPEDSSIYLCSVEVDGDQPQHFGDGTRLSIL.

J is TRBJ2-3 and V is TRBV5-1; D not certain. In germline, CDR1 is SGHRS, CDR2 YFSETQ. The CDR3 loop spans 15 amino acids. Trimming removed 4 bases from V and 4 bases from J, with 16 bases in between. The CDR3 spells CASSHLAVRSDTQYF. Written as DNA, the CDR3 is TGCGCCAGCAGCCATCTTGCAGTCAGGTCAGATACGCAGTATTTT.

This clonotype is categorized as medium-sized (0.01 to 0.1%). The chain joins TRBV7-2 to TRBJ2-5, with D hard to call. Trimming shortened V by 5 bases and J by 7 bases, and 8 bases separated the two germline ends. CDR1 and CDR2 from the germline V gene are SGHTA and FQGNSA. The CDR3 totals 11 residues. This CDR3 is CASSQERTQYF. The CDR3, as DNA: TGTGCCAGCAGCCAAGAACGGACCCAGTACTTC.

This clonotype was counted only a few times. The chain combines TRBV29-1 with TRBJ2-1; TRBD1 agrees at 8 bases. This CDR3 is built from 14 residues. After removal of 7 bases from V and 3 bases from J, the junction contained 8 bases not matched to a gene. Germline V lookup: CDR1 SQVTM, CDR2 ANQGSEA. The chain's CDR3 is CSEIAGTGYNEQFF. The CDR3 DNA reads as TGCAGCGAAATCGCCGGGACAGGCTACAATGAGCAGTTCTTC.

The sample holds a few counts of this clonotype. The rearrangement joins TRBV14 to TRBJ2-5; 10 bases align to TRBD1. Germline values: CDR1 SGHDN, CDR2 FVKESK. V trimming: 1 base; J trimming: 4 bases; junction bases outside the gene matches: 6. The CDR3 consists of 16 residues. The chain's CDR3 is CASSQGRTGGLETQYF. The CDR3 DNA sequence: TGTGCCAGCAGCCAAGGTCGGACAGGGGGTCTAGAGACCCAGTACTTC.

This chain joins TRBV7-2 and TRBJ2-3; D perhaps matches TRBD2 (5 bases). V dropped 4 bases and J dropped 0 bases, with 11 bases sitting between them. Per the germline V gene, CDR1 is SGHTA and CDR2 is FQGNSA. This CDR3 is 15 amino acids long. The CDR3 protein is CASSSMGASTDTQYF. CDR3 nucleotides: TGTGCCAGCAGCTCCATGGGAGCTAGCACAGATACGCAGTATTTT.

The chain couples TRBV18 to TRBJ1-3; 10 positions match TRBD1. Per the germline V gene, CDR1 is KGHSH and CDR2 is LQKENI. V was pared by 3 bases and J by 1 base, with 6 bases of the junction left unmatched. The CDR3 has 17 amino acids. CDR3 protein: CASSPITGQGSGNTIYF. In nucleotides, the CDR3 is TGTGCCAGCTCACCCATCACGGGACAGGGGTCTGGAAACACCATATATTTT.